This T cell receptor (beta chain) was documented in a study of T cell responses to AZD1222 COVID-19 vaccine. The V and J ends lost 4 bases and 1 base, in that order; junction bases with no gene match: 10. Germline loops: CDR1 MNHEY, CDR2 SMNVEV (reference sequence). This CDR3 region has 16 residues. The assay was immunoSEQ multiplex PCR, and TCRdb's table has in-frame clones only and misses some. The sample records some 150,000 clones, roughly 90% being singletons. This chain links TRBV27 with TRBJ2-7, with TRBD2 matching over 7 bases. The specimen was peripheral blood, collected 28 days after the second AZD1222 dose. The sequence derives from an adult who received the AZD1222 COVID-19 vaccine. The CDR3 coding sequence is TGTGCCAGCAGTTCTCTAGCGGCATGGGAATCCTACGAGCAGTACTTC. Translated, it gives CASSSLAAWESYEQYF.